The clone carrying this T cell receptor (beta chain) was detected only a few times. These data are taken from a study of T cells after yellow fever vaccination. MiXCR, applied by TCRdb to the 5' RACE reads, yields one record per CDR3 protein. The sample records a few hundred thousand distinct CDR3 sequences, under 15% being singletons. CDR3 size: 16 residues. V dropped 5 bases and J dropped 0; count of bases not matched to a gene: 6. CDR1 is SGHTS and CDR2 is YDEGEE in the germline V gene. The source was CD4+ T cells sorted from PBMCs, collected 45 days after the yellow fever booster vaccination. The chain recombines TRBV5-8 with TRBJ2-1; 9 bases align to TRBD2. This clonotype originated in a man between 25 and 39 years old who received the YFV17D yellow fever vaccine. The CDR3 region is CASSNSGRTSYNEQFF. The CDR3 DNA reads TGTGCCAGCAGTAACAGCGGGAGGACCTCCTACAATGAGCAGTTCTTC.